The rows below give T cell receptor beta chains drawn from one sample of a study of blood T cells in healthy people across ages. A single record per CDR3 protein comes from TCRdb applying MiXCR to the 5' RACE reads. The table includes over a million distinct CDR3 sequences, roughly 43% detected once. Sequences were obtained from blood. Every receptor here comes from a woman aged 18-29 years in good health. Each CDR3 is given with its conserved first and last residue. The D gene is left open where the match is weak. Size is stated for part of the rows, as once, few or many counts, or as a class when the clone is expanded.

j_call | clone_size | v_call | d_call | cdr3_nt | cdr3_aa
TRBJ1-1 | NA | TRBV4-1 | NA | TGCGCCAGCAGCCTGGAGGGTCGTGAAGCTTTCTTT | CASSLEGREAFF
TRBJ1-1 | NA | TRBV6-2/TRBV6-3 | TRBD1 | TGTGCCAGCAGTTACCTCGGACAGGGTTCGACTGAAGCTTTCTTT | CASSYLGQGSTEAFF
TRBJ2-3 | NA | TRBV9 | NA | TGTGCCAGCAGCGTCGCCGACCTTGTAGATACGCAGTATTTT | CASSVADLVDTQYF
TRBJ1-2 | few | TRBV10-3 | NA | TGTGCCATCAGACCGGACAACCTGGACAGCTATGGCTACACCTTC | CAIRPDNLDSYGYTF
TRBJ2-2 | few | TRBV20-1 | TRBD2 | TGCAGTGCCCGGACTAGCGGGAGAGACACCGGGGAGCTGTTTTTT | CSARTSGRDTGELFF
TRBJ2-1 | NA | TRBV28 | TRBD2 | TGTGCCAGCAGTTCCCGGGAGGGTAGCGGGACCTACAATGAGCAGTTCTTC | CASSSREGSGTYNEQFF
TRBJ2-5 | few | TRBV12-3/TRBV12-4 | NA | TGTGCCAGCAGTTTCACGGGGCCGGGGGAGACCCAGTACTTC | CASSFTGPGETQYF
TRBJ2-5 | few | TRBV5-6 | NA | TGTGCCAGCAGCTTCCTAGGTGAGGAGGAGGAGACCCAGTACTTC | CASSFLGEEEETQYF
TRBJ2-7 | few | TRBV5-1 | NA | TGCGCCAGCAGAATAACAGGAGCCTACGAGCAGTACTTC | CASRITGAYEQYF
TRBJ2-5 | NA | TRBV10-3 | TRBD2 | TGTGCCATCAGTGACCCTAGCGGCCAAGAGACCCAGTACTTC | CAISDPSGQETQYF
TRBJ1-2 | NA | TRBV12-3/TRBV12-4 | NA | TGTGCCGGCAGCCCTGACCTCCCTTCCCTTGGCTACACCTTC | CAGSPDLPSLGYTF
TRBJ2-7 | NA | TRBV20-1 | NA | TGCAGTGCTAGGGCGTTACGAGGGAGTGCCTCCGAGCAGTACTTC | CSARALRGSASEQYF
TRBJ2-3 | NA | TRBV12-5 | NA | TGTGCTAGTGGTTTGACACTTAGCACAGATACGCAGTATTTT | CASGLTLSTDTQYF
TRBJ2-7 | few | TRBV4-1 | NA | TGCGCCAGCAGCCAAGAATTCCCGGGGGCCTACGAGCAGTACTTC | CASSQEFPGAYEQYF
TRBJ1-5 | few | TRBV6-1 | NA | TGTGCCAGCAGTACCGGACAAAGCTATAGCAATCAGCCCCAGCATTTT | CASSTGQSYSNQPQHF
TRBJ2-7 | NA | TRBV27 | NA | TGTGCCAGCAGCCAGGGACTTCCTGGCTACGAGCAGTACTTC | CASSQGLPGYEQYF
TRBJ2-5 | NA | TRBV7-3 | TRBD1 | TGTGCCAGCGGCCGGGACAGGGGAGAGACCCAGTACTTC | CASGRDRGETQYF
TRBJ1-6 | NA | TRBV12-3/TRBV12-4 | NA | TGTGCCAGCAGACGAGGGACGGATAATTCACCCCTCCACTTT | CASRRGTDNSPLHF
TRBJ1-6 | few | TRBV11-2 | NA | TGTGCCAGCAGCTTAGGTTCGAGCAGGGGATCTTGGGTTTCACCCCTCCACTTT | CASSLGSSRGSWVSPLHF
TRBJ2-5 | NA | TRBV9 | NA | TGTGCCAGCAGCGTAGGGGGAGGCACCTGGGTAGAGACCCAGTACTTC | CASSVGGGTWVETQYF
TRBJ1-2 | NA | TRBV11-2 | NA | TGTGCCAGCAGCGTAGGGGCCGCTAACTATGGCTACACCTTC | CASSVGAANYGYTF
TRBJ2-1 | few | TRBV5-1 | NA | TGCGCCAGCAGCTTGGCGGACCCTACGGAGCAGTTCTTC | CASSLADPTEQFF
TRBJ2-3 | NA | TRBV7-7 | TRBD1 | TGTGCTAGCAGCTTAGGGGCCGGACAGGGTGGAGCAGATACGCAGTATTTT | CASSLGAGQGGADTQYF
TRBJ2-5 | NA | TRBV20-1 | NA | TGCAGTGCCGGCGTAGGAGGGGGAGCGAGTTTCGAGACCCAGTACTTC | CSAGVGGGASFETQYF
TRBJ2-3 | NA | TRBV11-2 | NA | TGTGCCAGCAGCTTAGCTCGCAGGGGTAAATGGGGCACAGATACGCAGTATTTT | CASSLARRGKWGTDTQYF
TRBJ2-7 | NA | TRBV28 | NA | TGTGCCAGCAGTTTGTTGTGGGGGGCGTCCTACGAGCAGTACTTC | CASSLLWGASYEQYF
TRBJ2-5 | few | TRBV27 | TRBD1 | TGTGCCAGCAGTTTTAGGGGGCCTCAAGAGACCCAGTACTTC | CASSFRGPQETQYF
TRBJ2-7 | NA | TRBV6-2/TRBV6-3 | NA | TGTGCCAGCAGTTACTCGATTTCGGAAGCACAGTACTTC | CASSYSISEAQYF
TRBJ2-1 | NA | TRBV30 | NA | TGTGCCTGGAGTCGGCCGGGTGAGCAGTTCTTC | CAWSRPGEQFF
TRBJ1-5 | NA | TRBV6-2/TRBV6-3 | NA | TGTGCCAGCAACAGACATAATAGCAATCAGCCCCAGCATTTT | CASNRHNSNQPQHF
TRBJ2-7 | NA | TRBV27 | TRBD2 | TGTGCCAGCAGTTCTGGGACTAGCGGGAGAATCGAGCAGTACTTC | CASSSGTSGRIEQYF
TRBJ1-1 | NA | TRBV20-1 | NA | TGCAGTGCCTACGAATCTGAAGCTTTCTTT | CSAYESEAFF
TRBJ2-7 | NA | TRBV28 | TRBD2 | TGTGCCAGCAGTTCGGTAGCGGGAGCAGCCTACGAGCAGTACTTC | CASSSVAGAAYEQYF
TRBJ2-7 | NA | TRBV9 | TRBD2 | TGTGCCAGCAGCGTCGGGACTAGCGTCGACGAGCAGTACTTC | CASSVGTSVDEQYF
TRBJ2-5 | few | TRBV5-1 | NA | TGCGCCAGCAGCTTACGACAGGAGAACCAAGAGACCCAGTACTTC | CASSLRQENQETQYF
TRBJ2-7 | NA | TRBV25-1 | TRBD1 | TGTGCCAGCAGTGACCCTTCCGGACAGGCTTACAATGAGCAGTACTTC | CASSDPSGQAYNEQYF
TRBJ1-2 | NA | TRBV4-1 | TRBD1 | TGCGCCAGCAGCCAGCCCCGGGAGGACAGGGGCAGAAGGGGGCGAGGCTACACCTTC | CASSQPREDRGRRGRGYTF
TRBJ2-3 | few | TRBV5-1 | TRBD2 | TGCGCCAGCAGCTTGGAGGCCAGCGGGGGGCCAGATACGCAGTATTTT | CASSLEASGGPDTQYF
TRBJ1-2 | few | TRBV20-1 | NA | TGCAGTGCGAGAACGCAGGGGAGAGTGGATGGCTACACCTTC | CSARTQGRVDGYTF
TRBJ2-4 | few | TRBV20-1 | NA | TGCAGTGCTAGAGATCCAGGACTGACGCTTCAGTACTTC | CSARDPGLTLQYF
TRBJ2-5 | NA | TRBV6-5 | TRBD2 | TGTGCCAGCAGTTACGGGACTAGCGGGAGGAATGAGCAGTACTTC | CASSYGTSGRNEQYF
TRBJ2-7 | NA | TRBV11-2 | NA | TGTGCCAGCAGCCTGGACCTACGAATAACATACAATGAGCAGTACTTC | CASSLDLRITYNEQYF
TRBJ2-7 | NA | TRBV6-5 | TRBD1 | TGTGCCAGCAGTTACGACAGGGTGTGGTACAATGAGCAGTACTTC | CASSYDRVWYNEQYF
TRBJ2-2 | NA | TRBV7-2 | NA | TGTGCCAGCAGCCTTGCAGGGGGGAGGTACACCGGGGAGCTGTTTTTT | CASSLAGGRYTGELFF
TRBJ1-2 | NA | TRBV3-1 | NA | TGTGCCAGCAGCCAAGTCGCGACAGGCGGGTGGGGCTACACCTTC | CASSQVATGGWGYTF
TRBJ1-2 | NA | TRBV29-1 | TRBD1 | TGCAGCGTAGGGGACAGTAACTATGGCTACACCTTC | CSVGDSNYGYTF
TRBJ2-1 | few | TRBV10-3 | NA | TGTGCCATCAGTGATGGAACTAAATACAATGAGCAGTTCTTC | CAISDGTKYNEQFF
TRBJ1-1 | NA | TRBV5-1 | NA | TGCGCCAGCAGCCCAAGGGGGTCGAACACTGAAGCTTTCTTT | CASSPRGSNTEAFF
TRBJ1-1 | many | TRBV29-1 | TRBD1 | TGCAGCGTTGGACAGGGGGCGGACACTGAAGCTTTCTTT | CSVGQGADTEAFF